This is a list of T cell receptor beta chains from one sample in a study of response to subunit inactivated influenza vaccine. TCRdb re-derived calls from the RT-PCR reads in MiXCR, one entry per CDR3 protein. Of hundreds of thousands of distinct CDR3 sequences detected, around 8% appear once; the ten largest clones hold under 15%. The source material was PBMCs from blood, sampled around 25 months after vaccination. These receptors were obtained from a man aged 50 to 75 who received an inactivated influenza vaccine. The CDR3 runs from the conserved cysteine through the conserved F or W. A D gene is named only where the DNA matches it firmly. Some rows have no size entry. The others give once, few or many, or a class for an expanded clone.

CDR3nt: TGTGCCAGCAGCCAAGATTTAGGTAGAGATACGCAGTATTTT; CDR3aa: CASSQDLGRDTQYF; len: 14; abundance: .; v_gene: TRBV4-2; d_gene: .; j_gene: TRBJ2-3
CDR3nt: TGTGCCAGCTCACCCGGGACAGGGATTTCTCAGCCCCAGCATTTT; CDR3aa: CASSPGTGISQPQHF; len: 15; abundance: few; v_gene: TRBV18; d_gene: TRBD1; j_gene: TRBJ1-5
CDR3nt: TGCAGTGCATCAAACCCGACAGGGGGAAAATTCTCCTATAATTCACCCCTCCACTTT; CDR3aa: CSASNPTGGKFSYNSPLHF; len: 19; abundance: .; v_gene: TRBV20-1; d_gene: TRBD1; j_gene: TRBJ1-6
CDR3nt: TGTGCCAGCGTAGCGCGGGACGCCCTAGCCAAAAACATTCAGTACTTC; CDR3aa: CASVARDALAKNIQYF; len: 16; abundance: .; v_gene: TRBV7-2; d_gene: .; j_gene: TRBJ2-4
CDR3nt: TGTGCCAGCAGCCCGACAGGGGGCCCTTTGGGTGAGCAGTTCTTC; CDR3aa: CASSPTGGPLGEQFF; len: 15; abundance: .; v_gene: TRBV9; d_gene: TRBD1; j_gene: TRBJ2-1
CDR3nt: TGTGCCAGCAACCCCCTTCCTGTACGCACCATATATTTT; CDR3aa: CASNPLPVRTIYF; len: 13; abundance: many; v_gene: TRBV12-3/TRBV12-4; d_gene: .; j_gene: TRBJ1-3
CDR3nt: TGTGCCAGCAGTCGCGGGGGGGTGGGCTCCTACGAGCAGTACTTC; CDR3aa: CASSRGGVGSYEQYF; len: 15; abundance: .; v_gene: TRBV7-2; d_gene: TRBD2; j_gene: TRBJ2-7
CDR3nt: TGTGCCACCAGTGACCCGGGACAGGGGGTCTACGAGCAGTACTTC; CDR3aa: CATSDPGQGVYEQYF; len: 15; abundance: .; v_gene: TRBV24-1; d_gene: TRBD1; j_gene: TRBJ2-7
CDR3nt: TGCGCCAGCAGCCAAGATTGGGGACAGGGGAAATATGGCTACACCTTC; CDR3aa: CASSQDWGQGKYGYTF; len: 16; abundance: .; v_gene: TRBV4-1; d_gene: TRBD1; j_gene: TRBJ1-2
CDR3nt: TGTGCCAGCACCCCTAGGCCGGGACTAGCCCAGCCGGGGGACACCGGGGAGCTGTTTTTT; CDR3aa: CASTPRPGLAQPGDTGELFF; len: 20; abundance: few; v_gene: TRBV25-1; d_gene: TRBD2; j_gene: TRBJ2-2
CDR3nt: TGTGCCAGCAGGGATTTAACCGCGTACCAAGAGACCCAGTACTTC; CDR3aa: CASRDLTAYQETQYF; len: 15; abundance: .; v_gene: TRBV19; d_gene: .; j_gene: TRBJ2-5
CDR3nt: TGCAGTGCTAGAGGCCACCCCGACAGCTCCTACGAGCAGTACTTC; CDR3aa: CSARGHPDSSYEQYF; len: 15; abundance: few; v_gene: TRBV20-1; d_gene: .; j_gene: TRBJ2-7
CDR3nt: TGTGCCAGCAGCCGACAGGGGGCCCCCTACGAGCAGTACTTC; CDR3aa: CASSRQGAPYEQYF; len: 14; abundance: few; v_gene: TRBV6-1; d_gene: TRBD1; j_gene: TRBJ2-7
CDR3nt: TGCAGCGTTTGGGGACTAGTCAATGAGCAGTTCTTC; CDR3aa: CSVWGLVNEQFF; len: 12; abundance: many; v_gene: TRBV29-1; d_gene: TRBD2; j_gene: TRBJ2-1
CDR3nt: TGTGCCAGCAGCCAAGTCCTTAGTCCTGAGCAGTTCTTC; CDR3aa: CASSQVLSPEQFF; len: 13; abundance: many; v_gene: TRBV3-1; d_gene: .; j_gene: TRBJ2-1
CDR3nt: TGCGCCAGCAGCTCCGGGACAGGGGCCTACAATGAGCAGTTCTTC; CDR3aa: CASSSGTGAYNEQFF; len: 15; abundance: many; v_gene: TRBV5-1; d_gene: TRBD1; j_gene: TRBJ2-1
CDR3nt: TGCGCCAGCAGCCTCCGGTGGGGGTTTGGGTCCGAGCAGTACTTC; CDR3aa: CASSLRWGFGSEQYF; len: 15; abundance: few; v_gene: TRBV5-1; d_gene: .; j_gene: TRBJ2-7
CDR3nt: TGTGCCAGCAGCTTAGCGCTTAGCACAGATACGCAGTATTTT; CDR3aa: CASSLALSTDTQYF; len: 14; abundance: many; v_gene: TRBV7-2; d_gene: .; j_gene: TRBJ2-3
CDR3nt: TGTGCCAGCTCACCACTTACAGTTGGCAATGGCTACACCTTC; CDR3aa: CASSPLTVGNGYTF; len: 14; abundance: few; v_gene: TRBV18; d_gene: .; j_gene: TRBJ1-2
CDR3nt: TGTGCCAGCAGCTTAGTGGTGACTCCATACAATGAGCAGTTCTTC; CDR3aa: CASSLVVTPYNEQFF; len: 15; abundance: .; v_gene: TRBV11-2; d_gene: .; j_gene: TRBJ2-1
CDR3nt: TGCGCCAGCAGCTCCACGGGACAGGGCGTCTCTGGGGCCAACGTCCTGACTTTC; CDR3aa: CASSSTGQGVSGANVLTF; len: 18; abundance: .; v_gene: TRBV5-1; d_gene: TRBD1; j_gene: TRBJ2-6
CDR3nt: TGCAGTGCTGATGACACTTCCTACGAGCAGTACTTC; CDR3aa: CSADDTSYEQYF; len: 12; abundance: .; v_gene: TRBV20-1; d_gene: .; j_gene: TRBJ2-7
CDR3nt: TGTGCCAGCAGCCGGGGACAGATGGGGAACACTGAAGCTTTCTTT; CDR3aa: CASSRGQMGNTEAFF; len: 15; abundance: few; v_gene: TRBV12-3/TRBV12-4; d_gene: TRBD1; j_gene: TRBJ1-1
CDR3nt: TGCGCCAGCAGCCCAGGAAGCGGGGGGAACTACGAGCAGTACTTC; CDR3aa: CASSPGSGGNYEQYF; len: 15; abundance: few; v_gene: TRBV5-1; d_gene: TRBD2; j_gene: TRBJ2-7
CDR3nt: TGTGCCAGCAGTTACTCGACAGGGCCAGTGGGCGGGAGGAATCCCTCCTACAATGAGCAGTTCTTC; CDR3aa: CASSYSTGPVGGRNPSYNEQFF; len: 22; abundance: few; v_gene: TRBV6-2/TRBV6-3; d_gene: .; j_gene: TRBJ2-1
CDR3nt: TGTGCCAGCAGCTCTTACCCGGGACTAGCGGGGAATGAGCAGTTCTTC; CDR3aa: CASSSYPGLAGNEQFF; len: 16; abundance: few; v_gene: TRBV7-3; d_gene: TRBD2; j_gene: TRBJ2-1
CDR3nt: TGTGCCAGCAGTCCTCGACTAGGTACGGATACGCAGTATTTT; CDR3aa: CASSPRLGTDTQYF; len: 14; abundance: .; v_gene: TRBV12-3/TRBV12-4; d_gene: .; j_gene: TRBJ2-3
CDR3nt: TGTGCCAGCAGCCAAAGCGTAACCCAACAGGAAGAGCAGTACTTC; CDR3aa: CASSQSVTQQEEQYF; len: 15; abundance: .; v_gene: TRBV4-2; d_gene: .; j_gene: TRBJ2-7
CDR3nt: TGCGCCAGCAGCTTGGAACCGGGACAGGGGTCTAATTCACCCCTCCACTTT; CDR3aa: CASSLEPGQGSNSPLHF; len: 17; abundance: .; v_gene: TRBV5-1; d_gene: TRBD1; j_gene: TRBJ1-6
CDR3nt: TGTGCCAGCAGCGAAGATCGGACCCCCGTATACACAGATACGCAGTATTTT; CDR3aa: CASSEDRTPVYTDTQYF; len: 17; abundance: many; v_gene: TRBV6-2/TRBV6-3; d_gene: .; j_gene: TRBJ2-3
CDR3nt: TGCAGTGCTAGACCCTCCCTAACAGGAACGGGAGGCTACACCTTC; CDR3aa: CSARPSLTGTGGYTF; len: 15; abundance: .; v_gene: TRBV20-1; d_gene: .; j_gene: TRBJ1-2
CDR3nt: TGTGCCAGCAGTTTAGTTGGAGGCTACACCTTC; CDR3aa: CASSLVGGYTF; len: 11; abundance: .; v_gene: TRBV12-3/TRBV12-4; d_gene: .; j_gene: TRBJ1-2
CDR3nt: TGTGCCAGCAGCTTTATGGTAGCGGGGTCCTACAATGAGCAGTTCTTC; CDR3aa: CASSFMVAGSYNEQFF; len: 16; abundance: few; v_gene: TRBV3-1; d_gene: TRBD2; j_gene: TRBJ2-1
CDR3nt: TGTGCCAGCAGCTCCATGACACACTCTGGAAACACCATATATTTT; CDR3aa: CASSSMTHSGNTIYF; len: 15; abundance: few; v_gene: TRBV7-9; d_gene: .; j_gene: TRBJ1-3
CDR3nt: TGTGCCAGCAGCCATGGCCGGGACAGCAACACCGGGGAGCTGTTTTTT; CDR3aa: CASSHGRDSNTGELFF; len: 16; abundance: few; v_gene: TRBV4-2; d_gene: TRBD1; j_gene: TRBJ2-2
CDR3nt: TGTGCCAGCAACCGACGAGGACTACAAGAGACCCAGTACTTC; CDR3aa: CASNRRGLQETQYF; len: 14; abundance: few; v_gene: TRBV21-1; d_gene: .; j_gene: TRBJ2-5
CDR3nt: TGCAGCGCCCGAGGGGGGACAGGGGTTGAGACCCAGTACTTC; CDR3aa: CSARGGTGVETQYF; len: 14; abundance: few; v_gene: TRBV29-1; d_gene: TRBD1; j_gene: TRBJ2-5
CDR3nt: TGTGCCAGCAGTTACGAGGTGGACTCTGGGGCCAACGTCCTGACTTTC; CDR3aa: CASSYEVDSGANVLTF; len: 16; abundance: .; v_gene: TRBV6-5; d_gene: .; j_gene: TRBJ2-6
CDR3nt: TGTGCCAGCAGTGAATATGACAGGGGAGTCTCCTACAATGAGCAGTTCTTC; CDR3aa: CASSEYDRGVSYNEQFF; len: 17; abundance: few; v_gene: TRBV25-1; d_gene: TRBD1; j_gene: TRBJ2-1
CDR3nt: TGTGCCAGCAGCCGCCGGACAGGGGACCTCTACGAGCAGTACTTC; CDR3aa: CASSRRTGDLYEQYF; len: 15; abundance: .; v_gene: TRBV3-1; d_gene: TRBD1; j_gene: TRBJ2-7
CDR3nt: TGCAGTGCTTTGGACAGGGACTTAAACAATCAGCCCCAGCATTTT; CDR3aa: CSALDRDLNNQPQHF; len: 15; abundance: few; v_gene: TRBV20-1; d_gene: TRBD1; j_gene: TRBJ1-5
CDR3nt: TGTGCCAGCAGCCCGACTAGCGTTAACACCGGGGAGCTGTTTTTT; CDR3aa: CASSPTSVNTGELFF; len: 15; abundance: many; v_gene: TRBV7-9; d_gene: TRBD2; j_gene: TRBJ2-2
CDR3nt: TGTGCCAGCACCTCTTCAAGGGGACAGGGGGTATCCTACGAGCAGTACTTC; CDR3aa: CASTSSRGQGVSYEQYF; len: 17; abundance: .; v_gene: TRBV5-6; d_gene: TRBD1; j_gene: TRBJ2-7
CDR3nt: TGCGCCAGCAGCTTATCAGGGGCTTTCTCTGGGGCCAACGTCCTGACTTTC; CDR3aa: CASSLSGAFSGANVLTF; len: 17; abundance: .; v_gene: TRBV5-1; d_gene: .; j_gene: TRBJ2-6
CDR3nt: TGTGCCAGCAGCTTCCGGTCTCACACAGATACGCAGTATTTT; CDR3aa: CASSFRSHTDTQYF; len: 14; abundance: many; v_gene: TRBV7-2; d_gene: .; j_gene: TRBJ2-3
CDR3nt: TGTGCCAGCAGTGATTGGACTGACTATGGCTACACCTTC; CDR3aa: CASSDWTDYGYTF; len: 13; abundance: few; v_gene: TRBV2; d_gene: .; j_gene: TRBJ1-2
CDR3nt: TGTGCCAGCAGCTTAAGTCTCTCTGGAAACACCATATATTTT; CDR3aa: CASSLSLSGNTIYF; len: 14; abundance: .; v_gene: TRBV7-2; d_gene: .; j_gene: TRBJ1-3
CDR3nt: TGTGCCATCAGAGATAGCGGGAGGGCCGCCAATGAGCAGTTCTTC; CDR3aa: CAIRDSGRAANEQFF; len: 15; abundance: .; v_gene: TRBV10-3; d_gene: TRBD2; j_gene: TRBJ2-1
CDR3nt: TGTGCCAGCAGTGATAGTTGGCAGTTCTTC; CDR3aa: CASSDSWQFF; len: 10; abundance: .; v_gene: TRBV2; d_gene: .; j_gene: TRBJ2-1
CDR3nt: TGTGCCAGCAGAAACAGGGCCATGAGTTATAATGAGCAGTTCTTC; CDR3aa: CASRNRAMSYNEQFF; len: 15; abundance: .; v_gene: TRBV2; d_gene: .; j_gene: TRBJ2-1
CDR3nt: TGCAGTGCTAGAGATTACTACGAGCAGTACTTC; CDR3aa: CSARDYYEQYF; len: 11; abundance: few; v_gene: TRBV20-1; d_gene: .; j_gene: TRBJ2-7
CDR3nt: TGCGCCAGCAGCCAAGGGGAATCTAGCAATCAGCCCCAGCATTTT; CDR3aa: CASSQGESSNQPQHF; len: 15; abundance: .; v_gene: TRBV4-1; d_gene: .; j_gene: TRBJ1-5